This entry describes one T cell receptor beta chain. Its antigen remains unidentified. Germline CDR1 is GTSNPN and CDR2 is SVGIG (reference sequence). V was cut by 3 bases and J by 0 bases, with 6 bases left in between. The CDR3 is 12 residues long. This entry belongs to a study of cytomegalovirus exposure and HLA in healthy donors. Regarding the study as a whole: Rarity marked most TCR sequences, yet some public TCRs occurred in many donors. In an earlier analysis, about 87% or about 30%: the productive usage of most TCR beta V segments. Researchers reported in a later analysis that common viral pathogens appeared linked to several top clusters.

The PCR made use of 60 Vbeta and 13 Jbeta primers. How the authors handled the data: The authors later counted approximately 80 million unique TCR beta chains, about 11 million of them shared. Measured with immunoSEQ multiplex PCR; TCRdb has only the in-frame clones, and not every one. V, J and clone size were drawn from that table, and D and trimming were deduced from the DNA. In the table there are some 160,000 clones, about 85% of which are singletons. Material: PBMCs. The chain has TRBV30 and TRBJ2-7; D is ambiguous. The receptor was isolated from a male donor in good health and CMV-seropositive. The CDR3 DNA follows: TGTGCCTGGAGAACAGCCTCCTACGAGCAGTACTTC. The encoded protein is CAWRTASYEQYF.